The 25 T cell receptor beta chains listed next were all sequenced from one sample in a study of blood T cell repertoires in COVID-19 (TCRdb year 2020). Receptor amplification or capture employed the immunoSEQ multiplex PCR assay. TCRdb stores this immuneACCESS table with in-frame sequences only. Part of the clones is absent; in the studies checked, under half of the shortfall reflects unresolved V genes, and no reason is known for the rest. For this sample the table gives 130,000 or so clones, of which about 80% were detected only once. In total, the top ten clones hold roughly 1.6% of the sample. Specimen: peripheral blood. The receptors were sampled from a human donor in a cohort sampled during active COVID-19.

The V call is TRBV2, the J call TRBJ2-1; 8 nucleotides align to TRBD2. The CDR3 has 15 amino acids. Germline CDR1 reads SNHLY; CDR2 reads FYNNEI. J gave up 0 bases and V 6 bases, and 4 bases lay outside the gene matches. The CDR3 loop is CASSESGSSYNEQFF. DNA of the CDR3: TGTGCCAGCAGCGAAAGCGGGAGCTCCTACAATGAGCAGTTCTTC. Looking up the rest from reference TRBV2 and TRBJ2-1 gives the full variable domain: EPEVTQTPSHQVTQMGQEVILRCVPISNHLYFYWYRQILGQKVEFLVSFYNNEISEKSEIFDDQFSVERPDGSNFTLKIRSTKLEDSAMYFCASSESGSSYNEQFFGPGTRLTVL.

The chain employs TRBV2 and TRBJ2-7; D is possibly TRBD2 (5 bases). The CDR3 is 17 residues long. Between the trimmed V and J ends, which lost 3 bases and 0 bases, there was a span of 18 bases. CDR1 SNHLY and CDR2 FYNNEI come from the germline V gene. The CDR3 sequence is CASSDLRGSLSSYEQYF. For the CDR3, the DNA is TGTGCCAGCAGTGATTTACGAGGGAGCCTGAGCTCCTACGAGCAGTACTTC.

The rearrangement links TRBV19 to TRBJ2-2; TRBD2 matches 7 bases. The V segment lost 4 bases and the J segment 0 bases; nucleotides outside the gene matches: 2. This CDR3 contains 15 residues. Germline assignment: CDR1 LNHDA and CDR2 SQIVND (reference sequence). The CDR3 DNA is TGTGCCAGTAGTACCGGGAGGTCGAACACCGGGGAGCTGTTTTTT. Its protein product is CASSTGRSNTGELFF.

The chain employs TRBV30 and TRBJ2-7, with D unclear. Germline V gene data show CDR1 as GTSNPN and CDR2 as SVGIG (reference sequence). The CDR3 contains 12 residues. V was pared by 0 bases and J by 8 bases, with 11 bases between. The CDR3 DNA reads TGTGCCTGGAGTGTATTAGCACTCCAGCAGTACTTC. This codes for CAWSVLALQQYF.

The chain is built from TRBV6-5 and TRBJ2-3, with 10 bases lining up with TRBD2. After removal of 6 bases from V and 5 bases from J, the junction contained 8 bases not matched to a gene. Germline V gene data show CDR1 as MNHEY and CDR2 as SVGAGI. This CDR3 is 15 amino acids long. The CDR3 loop reads CASRRLAGDRDTQYF. The DNA for the CDR3 is TGTGCCAGCAGGCGCCTAGCGGGAGACCGAGATACGCAGTATTTT.

The chain carries TRBV6-5 and TRBJ1-3; D may be TRBD1 (5 bases). There are 16 residues in the CDR3. The V gene's germline CDR1 is MNHEY and CDR2 SVGAGI. Trimming removed 0 bases from V and 2 bases from J, with 11 bases in between. CDR3 sequence: CASSYSRTLPGNTIYF. In DNA form, the CDR3 reads TGTGCCAGCAGTTACTCCCGGACACTGCCTGGAAACACCATATATTTT.

The chain combines TRBV9 with TRBJ1-4; TRBD1 agrees at 11 bases. CDR1 and CDR2 from the germline V gene are SGDLS and YYNGEE. The J segment lost 4 bases and the V segment lost 6 bases, leaving 11 bases of the junction unmatched. There are 17 residues in the CDR3. CDR3 in DNA: TGTGCCAGCACTCGGACAGGGGGCTTGGGAGGTAATGAAAAACTGTTTTTT. Its protein product is CASTRTGGLGGNEKLFF.

The chain joins TRBV16 to TRBJ2-1; 9 bases fit TRBD2. Trimming took 0 bases from V and 7 from J; bases not matched to a gene: 7. Looked up from germline, CDR1 is KGHSY and CDR2 is FQNENV. The CDR3 loop spans 16 amino acids. CDR3 region: CASSQSGLAGRNEQFF. The DNA for the CDR3 is TGTGCCAGCAGCCAATCGGGGCTAGCGGGGAGGAATGAGCAGTTCTTC.

The chain has TRBV18 and TRBJ1-1; the D gene is possibly TRBD1 (5 bases). Trimming took off 3 bases at V and 0 bases at J, with 14 bases between the two ends. Per germline, CDR1 KGHSH and CDR2 LQKENI. This CDR3 comprises 16 residues. The chain's CDR3 is CASSPEQGGMNTEAFF. The CDR3 nucleotides read TGTGCCAGCTCACCTGAGCAGGGAGGGATGAACACTGAAGCTTTCTTT.

This chain links TRBV30 with TRBJ2-7; possible D gene TRBD2, 6 bases. V was pared by 5 bases and J by 4 bases, with 9 bases between. The CDR3 is 11 residues long. The germline CDR1 and CDR2 sequences are GTSNPN and SVGIG (reference sequence). The CDR3 coding sequence is TGTGCCTGGCGGCGGGAATACGAGCAGTACTTC. It specifies CAWRREYEQYF.

This rearrangement joins TRBV28 to TRBJ1-2, with 8 bases fitting TRBD1. V trimming: 3 bases; J trimming: 6 bases; junction bases outside the gene matches: 6. Per germline, CDR1 MDHEN and CDR2 SYDVKM. The CDR3 is 14 residues long. CDR3 DNA: TGTGCCAGCAGTTTTTTCGACAGGGGAAATGGCTACACCTTC. Residues: CASSFFDRGNGYTF.

The chain's CDR3 is CASCLAGISYEQYF. The CDR3 DNA reads TGTGCCAGTTGTCTAGCGGGAATATCCTACGAGCAGTACTTC. This rearrangement joins TRBV28 to TRBJ2-7, with 9 nucleotides matching TRBD2. The V segment lost 9 bases and the J segment 1 base; nucleotides outside the gene matches: 7. Germline V gene data show CDR1 as MDHEN and CDR2 as SYDVKM. The CDR3 has 14 residues.

This chain links TRBV9 with TRBJ1-1; 7 bases map to TRBD1. The CDR3 spans 15 residues. V dropped 3 bases and J dropped 0; count of bases not matched to a gene: 5. In germline, CDR1 is SGDLS, CDR2 YYNGEE. CDR3 nucleotides: TGTGCCAGCAGCGCCGGGGGACAGTTGAACACTGAAGCTTTCTTT. Translation gives CASSAGGQLNTEAFF.

V is TRBV7-9 and J is TRBJ2-1, with D possibly matching TRBD2 (5 bases). The CDR3 is 14 residues long. Trimming shortened V by 3 bases and J by 8 bases, and 14 bases separated the two germline ends. The germline V gene has CDR1 SEHNR and CDR2 FQNEAQ (reference sequence). CDR3 in amino acids: CASSFRTRTDEQFF. CDR3 DNA sequence: TGTGCCAGCAGCTTTAGAACTAGAACTGATGAGCAGTTCTTC.

The rearrangement uses TRBV6-5 and TRBJ1-2; TRBD1 is a possible D gene (6 bases). This CDR3 contains 14 residues. Trimming cost V 8 bases and J 5 bases, with 18 bases left between them. Germline loops: CDR1 MNHEY, CDR2 SVGAGI. The CDR3 region is CASGKGGFGYGYTF. In DNA form, the CDR3 reads TGTGCCAGCGGAAAAGGGGGTTTTGGTTATGGCTACACCTTC.

The rearrangement links TRBV30 to TRBJ1-5; 8 nucleotides agree with TRBD1. Germline CDR1 is GTSNPN and CDR2 is SVGIG (reference sequence). V was clipped by 2 bases and J by 4 bases; unmatched bases: 4. The CDR3 contains 14 residues. The CDR3 coding sequence is TGTGCCTGGAGTCTACAGGGGGGGAATCAGCCCCAGCATTTT. This sequence encodes CAWSLQGGNQPQHF.

The chain employs TRBV6-1 and TRBJ1-2; 7 nucleotides align to TRBD1. The V gene's germline CDR1 is MNHNS and CDR2 SASEGT. This CDR3 region has 15 residues. Unmatched junction bases numbered 8, after V lost 1 base and J lost 6 bases. The CDR3 loop reads CASSEGGYRGNGYTF. The CDR3 nucleotides are TGTGCCAGCAGTGAAGGGGGGTACAGGGGTAATGGCTACACCTTC.

The chain couples TRBV19 to TRBJ2-2, with TRBD1 identical over 9 bases. V dropped 3 bases and J dropped 3; count of bases not matched to a gene: 11. The CDR3 contains 18 residues. Germline assignment: CDR1 LNHDA and CDR2 SQIVND (reference sequence). This CDR3 is CASSITGGGLADTGELFF. The CDR3 DNA reads TGTGCCAGTAGTATTACAGGGGGCGGGCTAGCGGACACCGGGGAGCTGTTTTTT.

J is TRBJ2-5 and V is TRBV5-4; D is perhaps TRBD1 (6 bases). V shed 4 bases and J shed 5 bases, with 18 bases lying between them. The CDR3 runs to 15 residues. CDR1 SGHNT and CDR2 YYREEE come from the germline V gene (reference sequence). CDR3 amino acids: CASSRGYREGETQYF. CDR3 DNA sequence: TGTGCCAGCAGCAGAGGGTACAGGGAAGGGGAGACCCAGTACTTC.

V gene TRBV6-5 combines with J gene TRBJ2-4; D gene uncertain. Trimming took 0 bases from V and 9 from J, leaving 12 bases between them. This CDR3 is built from 14 residues. Germline CDR1 reads MNHEY; CDR2 reads SVGAGI. The CDR3 here is CASSYSHGESIQYF. The CDR3 DNA follows: TGTGCCAGCAGTTACTCCCACGGAGAGAGCATTCAGTACTTC.

The chain carries TRBV7-2 and TRBJ1-1, with D unresolved. Trimming pared 0 bases from V and 1 base from J, leaving 6 bases between. There are 14 residues in the CDR3. The V gene's germline CDR1 is SGHTA and CDR2 FQGNSA. CDR3 DNA sequence: TGTGCCAGCAGCTTAGCGTACAGGAACACTGAAGCTTTCTTT. This translates into CASSLAYRNTEAFF.

This clone has a handful of counts. This chain uses TRBV18 with TRBJ1-2, with 7 bases identical to TRBD1. Germline-derived CDR1 and CDR2 are KGHSH and LQKENI. V shed 4 bases and J 4 bases; nucleotides not matched to a gene: 3. The CDR3 has 13 amino acids. The DNA for the CDR3 is TGTGCCAGCTCACGACAGGGCGGCTATGGCTACACCTTC. Its translation: CASSRQGGYGYTF.

The genes are TRBV27 and TRBJ2-1, with 7 nucleotides matching TRBD2. Trimming at V came to 6 bases and at J to 9 bases, leaving 11 bases not matched to a gene. Germline V gene sequence: CDR1 MNHEY, CDR2 SMNVEV (reference sequence). The CDR3 length is 14 residues. CDR3 amino acids: CASSPWREKGEQFF. In DNA, the CDR3 is TGTGCCAGCAGCCCCTGGCGGGAGAAGGGTGAGCAGTTCTTC.

V and J are TRBV6-5 and TRBJ1-1; D is unresolved. V lost 0 bases, J lost 3 bases, and 8 bases lay in between. Germline V gene lookup returns CDR1 MNHEY and CDR2 SVGAGI. This CDR3 comprises 14 residues. This chain's CDR3 is CASSYSEGYTEAFF. In nucleotides, the CDR3 is TGTGCCAGCAGTTACTCGGAGGGATACACTGAAGCTTTCTTT.

V is TRBV6-5 and J is TRBJ2-3, with TRBD2 matching over 7 bases. Trimming cost V 2 bases and J 5 bases; bases outside gene matches: 7. CDR1 MNHEY and CDR2 SVGAGI come from the germline V gene. There are 15 residues in the CDR3. The CDR3 DNA follows: TGTGCCAGCAGTTACGGGCGGGAGTCAAGAGATACGCAGTATTTT. As protein: CASSYGRESRDTQYF.